The next 13 T cell receptor beta chains were all read from a single sample in a study of shared clonotypes between healthy human individuals. Profiling relied on immunoSEQ multiplex PCR, and the TCRdb table lists in-frame clones only, not all of them. The sample carries over a million clones, around 76% recorded once. Sequences were obtained from memory CD4+ T cells sorted from blood. The sample's subset: CD45RA-negative fraction. All receptors come from a man in his late teens or twenties in good health.

As for this clone: A read error is possible here, since a much larger clone lies one base away. Other DNA sequences of this sample code for an identical CDR3. The CDR3 DNA follows: TGCGCCAGCAGCTTGGGTCAGGGTGAGCAGTACTTC. This translates into CASSLGQGEQYF. V and J are TRBV5-1 and TRBJ2-7; D might be TRBD1 (5 bases). Germline V gene data show CDR1 as SGHRS and CDR2 as YFSETQ. There are 12 residues in the CDR3. The V and J ends lost 0 bases and 7 bases respectively, with 8 bases between them.

This rearrangement joins TRBV13 to TRBJ1-1; maybe TRBD1 (5 bases). The CDR3 sequence is 14 residues long. Germline values: CDR1 PRHDT, CDR2 FYEKMQ (reference sequence). V was cut by 5 bases and J by 6 bases, with 16 bases left in between. CDR3 sequence reads: CASSMGRLGAEAFF. The CDR3 DNA is TGTGCCAGCAGCATGGGACGCCTAGGGGCTGAAGCTTTCTTT. Together with reference TRBV13 and TRBJ1-1, the CDR3 gives the full variable domain: AAGVIQSPRHLIKEKRETATLKCYPIPRHDTVYWYQQGPGQDPQFLISFYEKMQSDKGSIPDRFSAQQFSDYHSELNMSSLELGDSALYFCASSMGRLGAEAFFGQGTRLTVV.

The CDR3 sequence is CASSPGPPASQPQHF. CDR3 sequence (DNA): TGTGCCAGCTCACCCGGACCTCCGGCAAGTCAGCCCCAGCATTTT. The chain has TRBV18 and TRBJ1-5; D is ambiguous. Trimming pared 3 bases from V and 6 bases from J, leaving 15 bases between. Germline V lookup: CDR1 KGHSH, CDR2 LQKENI. This CDR3 region has 15 residues.

This clone was seen only a few times. This chain links TRBV7-2 with TRBJ2-4; the D gene is possibly TRBD2 (6 bases). The V end was cut by 1 base, the J end by 9 bases, with 13 bases between. The CDR3 has 14 amino acids. Germline values: CDR1 SGHTA, CDR2 FQGNSA. The CDR3 DNA sequence: TGTGCCAGCAGCTTAGGGCGGGGAGGCGGCATTCAGTACTTC. It translates to CASSLGRGGGIQYF. Drawing the rest from reference TRBV7-2 and TRBJ2-4, the complete variable domain is GAGVSQSPSNKVTEKGKDVELRCDPISGHTALYWYRQSLGQGLEFLIYFQGNSAPDKSGLPSDRFSAERTGGSVSTLTIQRTQQEDSAVYLCASSLGRGGGIQYFGAGTRLSVL.

The rearrangement joins TRBV4-3 to TRBJ2-1, with D possibly being TRBD2 (7 bases). The V end was cut by 0 bases, the J end by 8 bases, with 17 bases between. The germline V gene has CDR1 LGHNA and CDR2 YSLEER. This CDR3 is built from 16 residues. CDR3 in amino acids: CASSQDRGAWGDEQFF. The DNA of the CDR3 is TGCGCCAGCAGCCAAGATCGGGGGGCGTGGGGCGATGAGCAGTTCTTC.

This clone is a singleton in its sample. In DNA, the CDR3 is TGTGCCAACCTGGGGGAGGTCGGCGGCTACACCTTC. Its translation: CANLGEVGGYTF. The chain recombines TRBV10-3 with TRBJ1-2; a possible D gene is TRBD1 (5 bases). Trimming left V 10 bases short and J 8 bases short, with 17 bases between. This CDR3 has 12 residues. Germline V gene data show CDR1 as ENHRY and CDR2 as SYGVKD.

The gene calls are TRBV7-9 and TRBJ2-5, with D possibly matching TRBD1 (6 bases). Germline V lookup: CDR1 SEHNR, CDR2 FQNEAQ (reference sequence). Trimming cost V 3 bases and J 4 bases, with 12 bases left between them. This CDR3 has 14 residues. CDR3 coding DNA: TGTGCCAGCAGCTTTTACAGGGAAGGAGAGACCCAGTACTTC. The encoded protein is CASSFYREGETQYF.

The V call is TRBV19, the J call TRBJ1-5; the D gene is possibly TRBD1 (5 bases). V was cut by 8 bases and J by 5 bases, with 19 bases left in between. The CDR3 spans 15 residues. The germline gives CDR1 LNHDA, CDR2 SQIVND (reference sequence). Written as DNA, the CDR3 is TGTGCCAGTTCGTCCGCGGGGGGGTTACATCAGCCCCAGCATTTT. It codes for CASSSAGGLHQPQHF.

This chain connects TRBV29-1 to TRBJ2-3; 8 positions agree with TRBD1. In germline, CDR1 is SQVTM, CDR2 ANQGSEA. The CDR3 loop spans 14 amino acids. Germline trimming cut 6 bases from V and 6 bases from J; bases unmatched to any gene: 11. The CDR3 sequence: CSVGGQGSGDTQYF. The DNA for the CDR3 is TGCAGCGTAGGCGGACAGGGCAGTGGGGATACGCAGTATTTT.

As for this clone: Other DNA sequences in this specimen translate into the identical CDR3. CDR3 DNA: TGTGCCAGCAGCTTGGGGGCTTACGAGCAGTACTTC. It is translated as CASSLGAYEQYF. The chain recombines TRBV7-9 with TRBJ2-7, with TRBD1 as a possible D gene (6 bases). Trimming took off 3 bases at V and 4 bases at J, with 7 bases between the two ends. Germline CDR1 is SEHNR and CDR2 is FQNEAQ (reference sequence). The CDR3 runs to 12 residues.

V is TRBV7-9 and J is TRBJ1-1, with TRBD1 as a possible D gene (6 bases). V was clipped by 3 bases and J by 3 bases, with 14 bases between them. The CDR3 covers 15 residues. Germline V CDR1 and CDR2: SEHNR, FQNEAQ (reference sequence). The CDR3, as DNA: TGTGCCAGCAGCTTTTACGGGGGCGCGTACACTGAAGCTTTCTTT. This codes for CASSFYGGAYTEAFF.

This chain uses TRBV5-6 with TRBJ1-3; the D gene is possibly TRBD1 (5 bases). This CDR3 is 16 amino acids long. Trimming cost V 0 bases and J 0 bases, with 10 bases left between them. CDR1 SGHDT and CDR2 YYEEEE come from the germline V gene. Written as DNA, the CDR3 is TGTGCCAGCAGCTTGGTGGGACCGAGCTCTGGAAACACCATATATTTT. Translated: CASSLVGPSSGNTIYF. Full variable domain (remainder filled in from reference TRBV5-6 and TRBJ1-3): DAGVTQSPTHLIKTRGQQVTLRCSPKSGHDTVSWYQQALGQGPQFIFQYYEEEERQRGNFPDRFSGHQFPNYSSELNVNALLLGDSALYLCASSLVGPSSGNTIYFGEGSWLTVV.

V usage is TRBV20-1 and J usage is TRBJ2-7; D is uncertain. This CDR3 is built from 11 residues. CDR1 DFQATT and CDR2 SNEGSKA come from the germline V gene (reference sequence). V was shortened by 4 bases and J by 4 bases, with 8 bases between the two germline ends. The CDR3 spells CSAMLGYEQYF. The DNA of the CDR3 is TGCAGTGCTATGCTCGGGTACGAGCAGTACTTC.